A selection of T cell receptor beta chains follows, all from one sample in a study of blood T cells in healthy people across ages. MiXCR, run by TCRdb on the 5' RACE reads, gives a single entry per CDR3 protein. Here the sample spans about 1 million distinct CDR3 sequences, around 43% being singletons. Sequencing used blood. Source of these receptors: a woman aged 55-70 years in good health. The CDR3 runs from the conserved cysteine through the conserved F or W. Each record gives: CDR3 protein, V gene.

CDR3aa: CSVGGQGYEQYF
v_gene: TRBV29-1

CDR3aa: CASSLSRGQGFDGYTF
v_gene: TRBV27

CDR3aa: CSASAGPQSGYGYTF
v_gene: TRBV20-1

CDR3aa: CSVEDQGHRDYEQYF
v_gene: TRBV29-1

CDR3aa: CASSLLGLDYNEQFF
v_gene: TRBV12-3/TRBV12-4

CDR3aa: CASSLTGGEGLYEQFF
v_gene: TRBV7-3

CDR3aa: CASSRGGPYNEQFF
v_gene: TRBV25-1

CDR3aa: CGGGRLNEQFF
v_gene: TRBV2

CDR3aa: CSARTPNRGPQQETQYF
v_gene: TRBV20-1

CDR3aa: CASSDGLEGSWQFF
v_gene: TRBV2

CDR3aa: CASSVEGGQGYF
v_gene: TRBV9

CDR3aa: CASSTRGSSYEQYF
v_gene: TRBV6-2/TRBV6-3

CDR3aa: CASSPAGKGNEQFF
v_gene: TRBV7-9

CDR3aa: CASSNPGRSYNEQFF
v_gene: TRBV4-1

CDR3aa: CASSLGTAQYF
v_gene: TRBV5-1

CDR3aa: CATSRALARNNEQFF
v_gene: TRBV15

CDR3aa: CASSGGGRAPYNEQFF
v_gene: TRBV6-1

CDR3aa: CASIWIGYEQYF
v_gene: TRBV2

CDR3aa: CSVAEAGGYNEQFF
v_gene: TRBV29-1

CDR3aa: CASSESSGRPDTQYF
v_gene: TRBV10-1

CDR3aa: CASTNGGVAETQYF
v_gene: TRBV5-1

CDR3aa: CASSYFGTTTYNEQFF
v_gene: TRBV6-5